The sample holds many counts of the clone carrying this T cell receptor beta chain. The antigen remains undetermined. A universal primer site was added by template switching, and unique molecular identifiers were carried by the cDNA. TCRdb reprocessed the 5' RACE reads with MiXCR, giving one entry per CDR3 protein. The sample has about 300,000 distinct CDR3 sequences; approximately 13% are singletons. These data are taken from a study of identical twins. Germline V lookup: CDR1 SGHAT, CDR2 FQDESV (reference sequence). V was clipped by 3 bases and J by 2 bases; unmatched bases: 14. The CDR3 runs to 18 residues. Study outcomes and limitations: Cross-sectional statistical analysis, not tracking of the same donors, underpinned the conclusions.

These data also formed part of another study, on yellow fever vaccine responses in identical twins. According to that study: Reportedly, the T cell response mounted by twins to vaccine seemed partly convergent, partly personalized.

This sequence joins TRBV11-1 and TRBJ2-7; 9 positions agree with TRBD2. Input material: CD8+ T cells sorted from blood. The origin of this receptor is a woman aged 18-29 years in good health. The CDR3 DNA follows: TGTGCCAGCAGCTTGTCGCGGGAGGGCCACTTAAGGCCCTACGAGCAGTACTTC. Translating gives CASSLSREGHLRPYEQYF. Using reference TRBV11-1 and TRBJ2-7 for the parts outside the CDR3, the full variable domain is EAEVAQSPRYKITEKSQAVAFWCDPISGHATLYWYRQILGQGPELLVQFQDESVVDDSQLPKDRFSAERLKGVDSTLKIQPAELGDSAMYLCASSLSREGHLRPYEQYFGPGTRLTVT.